One and the same sample provided the 32 T cell receptor beta chains below, sequenced in a study of blood T cell repertoires in COVID-19. TCRdb keeps only in-frame clones here, not all; method: immunoSEQ multiplex PCR. The sample holds some 120,000 clones, about 86% seen once. The sequenced sample consisted of peripheral blood. The receptors originated from a woman aged 45-60 years with acute or convalescent COVID-19.

This clone appeared a few times. The chain couples TRBV7-9 to TRBJ1-5; 9 bases are a match to TRBD1. CDR1 is SEHNR, CDR2 FQNEAQ, per germline (reference sequence). The CDR3 consists of 19 residues. Trimming at V came to 1 base and at J to 3 bases, leaving 13 bases not matched to a gene. CDR3 DNA sequence: TGTGCCAGCAGCTTAGTTCCCGGACAGGGGATAGTTAACAATCAGCCCCAGCATTTT. Translating it yields CASSLVPGQGIVNNQPQHF. The full variable domain, with the rest looked up from reference TRBV7-9 and TRBJ1-5, is DTGVSQNPRHKITKRGQNVTFRCDPISEHNRLYWYRQTLGQGPEFLTYFQNEAQLEKSRLLSDRFSAERPKGSFSTLEIQRTEQGDSAMYLCASSLVPGQGIVNNQPQHFGDGTRLSIL.

This chain connects TRBV10-3 to TRBJ1-6; D unclear. The CDR3 extends over 14 amino acids. Trimming shortened V by 7 bases and J by 9 bases, and 16 bases separated the two germline ends. Germline values: CDR1 ENHRY, CDR2 SYGVKD. The CDR3 reads CAITNSPGGSPLHF. The CDR3 region has the DNA TGTGCCATCACCAACAGCCCAGGTGGTTCACCCCTCCACTTT.

This chain uses TRBV30 with TRBJ2-3, with 8 bases identical to TRBD2. V shed 4 bases and J 4 bases; nucleotides not matched to a gene: 4. Germline lookup yields CDR1 GTSNPN and CDR2 SVGIG (reference sequence). The CDR3 totals 13 residues. The CDR3 loop reads CAWTGGVADTQYF. Here the CDR3 DNA reads TGTGCCTGGACGGGAGGGGTGGCAGATACGCAGTATTTT.

The rearrangement uses TRBV27 and TRBJ1-1; D is possibly TRBD1 (6 bases). The CDR3 length is 16 residues. CDR1 is MNHEY and CDR2 is SMNVEV in the germline V gene (reference sequence). Trimming removed 5 bases at V and 3 bases at J, with 19 bases between. The CDR3 reads CASSPRTVLGHTEAFF. The CDR3 nucleotides read TGTGCCAGCAGTCCCCGGACAGTCTTGGGGCACACTGAAGCTTTCTTT.

This clone was detected once. V and J are TRBV30 and TRBJ1-1; D is ambiguous. With 2 bases removed from V and 4 bases from J, the gap between germline ends came to 5 bases. The CDR3 sequence is 11 residues long. Germline CDR1 is GTSNPN and CDR2 is SVGIG (reference sequence). CDR3 bases: TGTGCCTGGAGTAGGAGCACTGAAGCTTTCTTT. It encodes CAWSRSTEAFF.

This clone was seen a handful of times. The chain employs TRBV11-1 and TRBJ2-6; tentatively, D is TRBD2 (6 bases). Trimming cost V 8 bases and J 2 bases, with 10 bases left between them. Per the germline V gene, CDR1 is SGHAT and CDR2 is FQDESV (reference sequence). CDR3 length equals 14 residues. The CDR3 spells CASRTKAGANVLTF. The CDR3 nucleotides read TGTGCCAGCCGGACTAAAGCTGGGGCCAACGTCCTGACTTTC. The entire variable domain, with the rest obtained from reference TRBV11-1 and TRBJ2-6, is as follows: EAEVAQSPRYKITEKSQAVAFWCDPISGHATLYWYRQILGQGPELLVQFQDESVVDDSQLPKDRFSAERLKGVDSTLKIQPAELGDSAMYLCASRTKAGANVLTFGAGSRLTVL.

The CDR3 spells CASSSSGGATGELFF. The CDR3, as DNA: TGCGCCAGCAGCTCTAGCGGGGGGGCCACCGGGGAGCTGTTTTTT. The chain carries TRBV5-1 and TRBJ2-2; 12 nucleotides line up with TRBD2. The ends lost 3 bases at V and 4 bases at J; junction bases unmatched: 1. CDR1 is SGHRS and CDR2 is YFSETQ in the germline V gene. The CDR3 extends over 15 amino acids.

V and J are TRBV7-2 and TRBJ1-3, with D perhaps TRBD1 (6 bases). The CDR3 runs to 16 residues. V gave up 1 base and J gave up 1 base, with 11 bases separating them. Germline V CDR1 and CDR2: SGHTA, FQGNSA. The CDR3 nucleotides are TGTGCCAGCAGCTTAGTTTGGACAGATTCTGGAAACACCATATATTTT. It codes for CASSLVWTDSGNTIYF.

The chain couples TRBV5-8 to TRBJ1-5, with 7 bases identical to TRBD1. The CDR3 is 15 amino acids. Unmatched junction bases numbered 9, after V lost 4 bases and J lost 5 bases. Germline V gene data show CDR1 as SGHTS and CDR2 as YDEGEE. The CDR3 region has the DNA TGTGCCAGCAGCGGGCAGGGTAGGGGGCATCAGCCCCAGCATTTT. Protein sequence: CASSGQGRGHQPQHF.

The J gene is TRBJ1-5, the V gene TRBV24-1; 8 bases are a match to TRBD1. V shed 4 bases, J shed 4 bases, and the junction held 5 bases outside the gene matches. The germline V gene has CDR1 KGHDR and CDR2 SFDVKD. The CDR3 is 15 amino acids. CDR3 sequence: CATSEAGGVNQPQHF. CDR3 nucleotides: TGTGCCACCAGTGAAGCAGGGGGCGTAAATCAGCCCCAGCATTTT.

Only a few counts were recorded for this clone. This sample also contains other DNA sequences that code for the same CDR3. This chain joins TRBV2 and TRBJ1-2, with 7 bases identical to TRBD1. Trimming at V came to 7 bases and at J to 0 bases, leaving 8 bases not matched to a gene. Per germline, CDR1 SNHLY and CDR2 FYNNEI. The CDR3 length is 15 residues. The CDR3 DNA follows: TGTGCCAGCATCCTGAAGACAGGGACTAACTATGGCTACACCTTC. Protein sequence: CASILKTGTNYGYTF.

The chain links TRBV24-1 to TRBJ2-4, with D unclear. CDR3 size: 16 residues. Deletions cut 0 bases from V and 0 bases from J, with 8 bases between. Germline V gives CDR1 KGHDR, CDR2 SFDVKD. In nucleotides, the CDR3 is TGTGCCACCAGTGATTTGATTAGATTAGCCAAAAACATTCAGTACTTC. This gives the protein CATSDLIRLAKNIQYF.

This chain connects TRBV6-2 or TRBV6-3 to TRBJ2-3; 7 bases fit TRBD2. After removal of 4 bases from V and 8 bases from J, the junction contained 18 bases not matched to a gene. Germline V lookup: CDR1 MNHEY, CDR2 SVGEGT. There are 17 residues in the CDR3. The CDR3 protein is CASSLIGLDYSAGTQYF. In DNA form, the CDR3 reads TGTGCCAGCAGTTTAATCGGACTAGACTATTCGGCTGGTACGCAGTATTTT.

V usage is TRBV6-6 and J usage is TRBJ2-2; 8 nucleotides agree with TRBD2. V shed 4 bases and J 8 bases; nucleotides not matched to a gene: 9. Looked up from germline, CDR1 is MNHNY and CDR2 is SVGAGI (reference sequence). The CDR3 is 15 amino acids. CDR3 DNA: TGTGCCAGCAGTTCGGCCACGGGGGGGCTGGGGGAGCTGTTTTTT. Protein product: CASSSATGGLGELFF.

A single count supports this clone. The CDR3 bases are TGTGCCAGCAGTTACGGGGGCGGGCCAGGCTACACCTTC. It is translated as CASSYGGGPGYTF. The chain employs TRBV6-6 and TRBJ1-2, with D maybe TRBD1 (6 bases). The CDR3 totals 13 residues. The germline CDR1 and CDR2 sequences are MNHNY and SVGAGI (reference sequence). Between the trimmed V and J ends, which lost 2 bases and 8 bases, there was a span of 12 bases.

The gene calls are TRBV18 and TRBJ1-5, with 12 bases that match TRBD1. There are 17 residues in the CDR3. Germline values: CDR1 KGHSH, CDR2 LQKENI. The J segment lost 1 base and the V segment lost 5 bases, leaving 6 bases of the junction unmatched. This chain's CDR3 is CASSTGTGGWSNQPQHF. CDR3 coding DNA: TGTGCCAGCTCAACCGGGACAGGGGGCTGGAGCAATCAGCCCCAGCATTTT.

This chain connects TRBV18 to TRBJ1-2; D unresolved. CDR3 length: 15 residues. CDR1 is KGHSH, CDR2 LQKENI, per germline. Trimming removed 1 base at V and 0 bases at J, with 9 bases between. The CDR3 coding sequence is TGTGCCAGCTCACCACGAGGGTTAGCTAACTATGGCTACACCTTC. Amino acid sequence: CASSPRGLANYGYTF.

J is TRBJ2-2 and V is TRBV6-6; 10 nucleotides align to TRBD1. V gave up 7 bases and J gave up 4 bases; unmatched junction bases: 6. This CDR3 is 15 amino acids long. In germline, CDR1 is MNHNY, CDR2 SVGAGI (reference sequence). The CDR3 DNA is TGTGCCAGCACCCTCCGGACAGGGGGCACCGGGGAGCTGTTTTTT. This sequence encodes CASTLRTGGTGELFF.

The rearrangement joins TRBV5-6 to TRBJ2-7, with 8 positions matching TRBD1. V shed 6 bases, J shed 2 bases, and the junction held 10 bases outside the gene matches. Per the germline V gene, CDR1 is SGHDT and CDR2 is YYEEEE. The CDR3 extends over 15 amino acids. The CDR3 DNA sequence: TGTGCCAGCAACGCACAGGGGGTACCTCCCTACGAGCAGTACTTC. It yields the protein CASNAQGVPPYEQYF.

The rearrangement links TRBV7-9 to TRBJ1-2, with TRBD1 as a possible D gene (6 bases). Looked up from germline, CDR1 is SEHNR and CDR2 is FQNEAQ (reference sequence). With 5 bases removed from V and 1 base from J, the gap between germline ends came to 8 bases. The CDR3 length is 13 residues. CDR3 in amino acids: CASSRTDNYGYTF. CDR3 coding DNA: TGTGCCAGCAGCCGGACAGATAACTATGGCTACACCTTC.

The genes are TRBV18 and TRBJ2-1; 7 nucleotides agree with TRBD1. CDR1 is KGHSH and CDR2 is LQKENI in the germline V gene. The CDR3 is 16 residues long. Trimming took 0 bases from V and 5 from J; bases not matched to a gene: 7. The CDR3 sequence: CASSPPGTDIHNEQFF. The CDR3 nucleotides read TGTGCCAGCTCACCACCCGGGACAGATATTCACAATGAGCAGTTCTTC.

This clone has a handful of counts. This rearrangement joins TRBV4-1 to TRBJ1-3; tentative D call: TRBD1 (6 bases). Germline V gene lookup returns CDR1 MGHRA and CDR2 YSYEKL. The CDR3 length is 15 residues. Between the trimmed V and J ends, which lost 5 bases and 0 bases, there was a span of 11 bases. CDR3 DNA: TGCGCCAGCAGCACCACAGGGAACTCTGGAAACACCATATATTTT. It specifies CASSTTGNSGNTIYF.

This clone was seen only a few times. This rearrangement joins TRBV5-6 to TRBJ1-5, with D unresolved. Germline-derived CDR1 and CDR2 are SGHDT and YYEEEE. The CDR3 sequence is 17 residues long. Trimming removed 0 bases from V and 0 bases from J, with 13 bases in between. The CDR3, as DNA: TGTGCCAGCAGCTTGGGTAGTGCCTCTTATAGCAATCAGCCCCAGCATTTT. Its translation: CASSLGSASYSNQPQHF.

The rearrangement links TRBV9 to TRBJ2-3; 7 bases agree with TRBD2. The J segment lost 2 bases and the V segment lost 3 bases, leaving 12 bases of the junction unmatched. The germline V gene encodes CDR1 SGDLS and CDR2 YYNGEE. This CDR3 has 17 residues. CDR3 coding DNA: TGTGCCAGCAGCGGCCCGGCTGGGGCGGGGGTCACAGATACGCAGTATTTT. The encoded protein is CASSGPAGAGVTDTQYF.

The chain combines TRBV5-4 with TRBJ1-2; 10 bases agree with TRBD1. With 2 bases clipped from V and 7 bases from J, the junction kept 11 bases outside the gene matches. The CDR3 covers 16 residues. The V gene's germline CDR1 is SGHNT and CDR2 YYREEE (reference sequence). CDR3 residues: CASSLPRTGGIGGYTF. The CDR3 DNA is TGTGCCAGCAGCTTACCTCGGACAGGGGGAATAGGTGGCTACACCTTC.

The chain carries TRBV5-4 and TRBJ1-5; D perhaps matches TRBD1 (5 bases). Germline values: CDR1 SGHNT, CDR2 YYREEE (reference sequence). The CDR3 has 14 residues. V dropped 4 bases and J dropped 6 bases, with 14 bases sitting between them. CDR3 in DNA: TGTGCCAGCAGCAAAGACAGAAGCGTTCAGCCCCAGCATTTT. Its protein is CASSKDRSVQPQHF.

The sample holds one count of this clone. The rearrangement uses TRBV5-1 and TRBJ1-4, with D possibly being TRBD1 (6 bases). V was trimmed by 3 bases and J by 5 bases, leaving 14 bases between them. CDR1 is SGHRS, CDR2 YFSETQ, per germline. The CDR3 contains 15 residues. CDR3 bases: TGCGCCAGCAGCTCTACAGGGAGGGACAATGAAAAACTGTTTTTT. Protein product: CASSSTGRDNEKLFF.

The rearrangement joins TRBV5-1 to TRBJ2-3, with D tentatively TRBD1 (6 bases). Germline-derived CDR1 and CDR2 are SGHRS and YFSETQ. V lost 5 bases and J lost 1, with 20 bases in between. The CDR3 runs 17 residues. In nucleotides, the CDR3 is TGCGCCAGCAGACCCCCTGACAGGCCCCGGGGCACAGATACGCAGTATTTT. Its translation is CASRPPDRPRGTDTQYF. The full variable domain, with the rest looked up from reference TRBV5-1 and TRBJ2-3, is KAGVTQTPRYLIKTRGQQVTLSCSPISGHRSVSWYQQTPGQGLQFLFEYFSETQRNKGNFPGRFSGRQFSNSRSEMNVSTLELGDSALYLCASRPPDRPRGTDTQYFGPGTRLTVL.

The chain couples TRBV30 to TRBJ2-7; D may be TRBD2 (6 bases). The CDR3 covers 13 residues. Germline CDR1 is GTSNPN and CDR2 is SVGIG (reference sequence). Trimming took 2 bases from V and 1 from J, leaving 9 bases between them. The CDR3 protein is CAWSLGTSYEQYF. DNA of the CDR3: TGTGCCTGGAGTTTGGGGACTTCCTACGAGCAGTACTTC. The whole variable domain, filled in from reference TRBV30 and TRBJ2-7, reads SQTIHQWPATLVQPVGSPLSLECTVEGTSNPNLYWYRQAAGRGLQLLFYSVGIGQISSEVPQNLSASRPQDRQFILSSKKLLLSDSGFYLCAWSLGTSYEQYFGPGTRLTVT.

This chain connects TRBV7-6 to TRBJ2-3; 7 bases agree with TRBD2. In germline, CDR1 is SGHVS, CDR2 FNYEAQ. The junction had 6 bases not matched to a gene; V was cut back by 3 bases and J by 0 bases. The length of the CDR3 is 16 residues. The CDR3 spells CASSFSGGPSTDTQYF. CDR3 sequence (DNA): TGTGCCAGCAGCTTTTCGGGGGGACCTAGCACAGATACGCAGTATTTT.

The CDR3 loop reads CASSSQGRNSPLHF. For the CDR3, the DNA is TGTGCCAGCAGCTCCCAGGGTCGTAATTCACCCCTCCACTTT. V gene TRBV11-2 combines with J gene TRBJ1-6, with D perhaps matching TRBD1 (5 bases). The CDR3 sequence is 14 residues long. Germline V lookup: CDR1 SGHAT, CDR2 FQNNGV. V was shortened by 4 bases and J by 6 bases, with 10 bases between the two germline ends.

CDR3 nucleotides: TGCGCCAGCAGATACGCTAGCGGGGAAAACGAGCAGTACTTC. Its protein product is CASRYASGENEQYF. The chain recombines TRBV5-1 with TRBJ2-7; 9 bases are a match to TRBD2. V lost 5 bases to trimming and J lost 5 bases; unmatched junction nucleotides: 8. This CDR3 comprises 14 residues. Germline assignment: CDR1 SGHRS and CDR2 YFSETQ.